This TCR beta chain appears in the sequencing data of a study of T cells in Graves' hyperthyroidism and ophthalmopathy. Study conclusions and caveats: Patients with ophthalmopathy were separated from those with stable hyperthyroidism by a 13 V-J model.

What was amplified from RNA transcripts were TCR beta CDR3 regions. The HTBI primer set served for first-round RT-PCR of the TCR CDR3. MiXCR was run by TCRdb on the multiplex PCR reads, yielding one entry per CDR3 protein. The sample lists 500,000 to 650,000 distinct CDR3 sequences; around 50% were seen once. Concerning this clonotype: Its cognate antigen is unknown.

CDR1 is LNHNV and CDR2 is YYDKDF in the germline V gene (reference sequence). The length of the CDR3 is 12 residues. Trimming cost V 9 bases and J 3 bases; bases outside gene matches: 4. Source material: peripheral blood or thyroid tissue (not recorded which). This sequence was found in an adult woman with Graves' disease, either hyperthyroidism or ophthalmopathy (not recorded which). The rearrangement uses TRBV15 and TRBJ1-1, with 7 bases identical to TRBD1. Here the CDR3 reads CATRTGHTEAFF. DNA of the CDR3: TGTGCCACGCGGACAGGCCACACTGAAGCTTTCTTT.